This TCR beta chain was identified in a study of a mutant IDH1 vaccine in newly diagnosed glioma listed by TCRdb under 2021. A note on the overall study: Vaccination was initiated 4-6 weeks after radiotherapy alone, or concurrently with temozolomide cycles in the chemotherapy-containing groups. For exploratory analyses, longitudinal TCRB deep sequencing was carried out in more than 20 treated patients wherever samples were available. Prior to enrollment, standard therapy consisting of radiotherapy alone, temozolomide alone, or radiochemotherapy with temozolomide had been administered to patients, with the combination being received by most patients. Six visits were used for peripheral blood collection: V03 (baseline), V05, V07, V10, V12 and V13. Of the 30 to 35 treated patients, around 62% were male and about 40% were female, and a mean age of 40.4 years was recorded. The week-35 safety follow-up took place at visit V12, and the week-47 end of study took place at visit V13.

Receptor libraries were prepared by the immunoSEQ multiplex PCR assay. Rearranged TCR beta chain sequences were amplified with the hsTCRB Kit following the manufacturer's protocol. TCRB libraries were sequenced on an Illumina MiSeq. The source study handled its data this way. The proprietary platform of the kit vendor was used for demultiplexing, trimming and gene mapping. TCRdb's version of the immuneACCESS table is confined to in-frame rearrangements and falls short of the full clone set. An unresolved V gene accounts for under half of the shortfall where checked; the remainder is of unknown origin. V, J and clone size are taken as reported in that table, and D and trimming were inferred from the DNA itself. For this sample the table gives fewer than 95,000 clones, of which roughly four fifths were detected only once. The top ten hold under 6.5% of the sample. Broad study findings and their caveats: Availability determined which PBMC samples were chosen for TCRB deep sequencing. Vaccine-induced immune responses across multiple MHC alleles were detected in approximately 93% of patients. It was noted by the authors that analyses of patient blood samples could not be reproduced owing to sample limitations. Changes in the top peripheral T cell clonotypes picked up by TCRB sequencing did not appear to be linked to pseudoprogression.

This specimen's time point label, interpreted: week 47, end of study. A 20-mer mutant IDH1 peptide at 300 micrograms in Montanide made up each vaccine dose, which was injected subcutaneously together with topical imiquimod. Patients received eight vaccinations in weeks 1, 3, 5, 7, 11, 15, 19 and 23, corresponding to visits V03 through V10. All donors had newly diagnosed IDH1-mutant astrocytomas of WHO grade 3 or 4 that showed loss of nuclear ATRX. The samples were drawn from NOA16, a multicentre, single-arm, open-label phase I trial in Germany that tested a mutant IDH1 peptide vaccine in humans for the first time. Genomic DNA for TCRB sequencing was extracted from EDTA blood using the DNeasy Blood and Tissue Kit. Concerning this clone itself: The antigen it recognizes is unknown. No much larger clone exists at a distance of one base, and base qualities are not known.

The sequence derives from a man aged 35 to 55 with glioma. The sample here was PBMCs, taken from a glioma patient whose treatment included an IDH1 peptide vaccine.

CDR3 reads: CASTSRSSWGNEQFF. The base sequence is TGTGCCAGCACTTCCCGGTCTAGCTGGGGGAATGAGCAGTTCTTC. The chain couples TRBV7-8 to TRBJ2-1; the D gene assignment is perhaps TRBD1 or TRBD2, with each matching 5 bases. Via the germline V gene, CDR1 is SGHVS and CDR2 FQNEAQ. V is reduced by 7 bases and J by 7 bases, leaving a spacing of 20 bases between them. From cysteine to phenylalanine, the CDR3 is 15 amino acids long. Only CDR3 DNA remains: 45 bases, in frame from the first base.